The next 23 T cell receptor beta chains were all read from a single sample in a study of cytomegalovirus exposure and HLA in healthy donors. The PCR had 60 Vbeta and 13 Jbeta primers. The protocol was immunoSEQ multiplex PCR, while the TCRdb copy is restricted to in-frame clones and leaves out a portion. Of about 140,000 clones listed, around 66% were seen once; the top ten hold 6.5%. The specimen was PBMCs. The receptor source for this set is a woman aged 55-75 years in good health and CMV-seronegative.

The CDR3 nucleotides read TGTGCCAGTGCTAGACAGGGCCCAACCTACGAGCAGTACTTC. Protein sequence: CASARQGPTYEQYF. V and J are TRBV19 and TRBJ2-7; 7 bases are a match to TRBD1. Trimming cost V 8 bases and J 2 bases; bases outside gene matches: 9. The CDR3 length is 14 residues. Germline V CDR1 and CDR2: LNHDA, SQIVND (reference sequence). The variable domain in full, completed from reference TRBV19 and TRBJ2-7, reads DGGITQSPKYLFRKEGQNVTLSCEQNLNHDAMYWYRQDPGQGLRLIYYSQIVNDFQKGDIAEGYSVSREKKESFPLTVTSAQKNPTAFYLCASARQGPTYEQYFGPGTRLTVT.

The J gene is TRBJ2-3, the V gene TRBV19; 7 nucleotides agree with TRBD1. CDR1 is LNHDA, CDR2 SQIVND, per germline (reference sequence). There are 15 residues in the CDR3. Trimming took 5 bases from V and 1 from J; bases not matched to a gene: 6. CDR3 sequence: CASSPRTGGTDTQYF. CDR3 bases: TGTGCCAGTAGTCCCCGAACAGGGGGCACAGATACGCAGTATTTT.

A few counts support this clone. Other DNA variants within this sample encode the same CDR3. This chain links TRBV7-2 with TRBJ2-3; D gene uncertain. This CDR3 contains 13 residues. In germline, CDR1 is SGHTA, CDR2 FQGNSA. The ends were cut back, 2 bases at V and 1 base at J, with 4 bases in the middle. CDR3: CASSLPGTDTQYF. Written as DNA, the CDR3 is TGTGCCAGCAGCTTACCCGGCACAGATACGCAGTATTTT.

CDR3 sequence (DNA): TGCGCCAGCAGCTTGGGCACGCCTAATGGCTACACCTTC. Translating it yields CASSLGTPNGYTF. The chain uses TRBV5-1 and TRBJ1-2; no clear D. Trimming shortened V by 0 bases and J by 6 bases, and 9 bases separated the two germline ends. The CDR3 loop spans 13 amino acids. The germline V gene encodes CDR1 SGHRS and CDR2 YFSETQ.

The chain couples TRBV7-3 to TRBJ1-4; possible D gene TRBD1, 5 bases. The CDR3 is made up of 15 amino acids. Trimming left V 0 bases short and J 8 bases short, with 13 bases between. Germline assignment: CDR1 SGHTA and CDR2 FQGTGA. The CDR3 bases are TGTGCCAGCAGCTTAACTGGGGCGTCTGGGGAAAAACTGTTTTTT. Amino acid sequence: CASSLTGASGEKLFF.

The chain employs TRBV9 and TRBJ1-3, with 7 bases fitting TRBD1. J gave up 4 bases and V 2 bases, and 12 bases lay outside the gene matches. Germline V gene data show CDR1 as SGDLS and CDR2 as YYNGEE. The CDR3 has 17 amino acids. CDR3 loop: CASSVTATGKVGNTIYF. CDR3 nucleotides: TGTGCCAGCAGCGTCACCGCGACAGGGAAAGTGGGAAACACCATATATTTT.

The V call is TRBV19, the J call TRBJ2-1, with 7 bases matching TRBD2. Germline lookup yields CDR1 LNHDA and CDR2 SQIVND (reference sequence). The CDR3 consists of 12 residues. V was pared by 3 bases and J by 9 bases, with 2 bases of the junction left unmatched. CDR3 amino acids: CASSIWGGEQFF. The CDR3 nucleotides are TGTGCCAGTAGTATTTGGGGGGGTGAGCAGTTCTTC. The full variable domain, completed using reference TRBV19 and TRBJ2-1, is DGGITQSPKYLFRKEGQNVTLSCEQNLNHDAMYWYRQDPGQGLRLIYYSQIVNDFQKGDIAEGYSVSREKKESFPLTVTSAQKNPTAFYLCASSIWGGEQFFGPGTRLTVL.

V gene TRBV6-6 combines with J gene TRBJ1-2; TRBD1 matches at 7 bases. Per germline, CDR1 MNHNY and CDR2 SVGAGI (reference sequence). This CDR3 spans 14 amino acids. V was pared by 5 bases and J by 4 bases, with 7 bases of the junction left unmatched. This chain's CDR3 is CASSQGQTRYGYTF. The CDR3 region has the DNA TGTGCCAGCAGTCAGGGACAGACCCGCTATGGCTACACCTTC.

Only one count was recorded for this clone. The chain couples TRBV27 to TRBJ1-1; 7 bases map to TRBD1. The ends lost 6 bases at V and 5 bases at J; junction bases unmatched: 9. The V gene's germline CDR1 is MNHEY and CDR2 SMNVEV (reference sequence). This CDR3 comprises 14 residues. The CDR3 reads CASRDREVRTEAFF. For the CDR3, the DNA is TGTGCCAGCAGAGACAGGGAAGTAAGAACTGAAGCTTTCTTT.

Only a few counts were recorded for this clone. The chain uses TRBV5-1 and TRBJ1-4, with TRBD1 matching 9 bases. The CDR3 is 17 amino acids. The V gene's germline CDR1 is SGHRS and CDR2 YFSETQ. J gave up 0 bases and V 3 bases, and 6 bases lay outside the gene matches. DNA of the CDR3: TGCGCCAGCAGCTCCGGGACAGGGACTTCAACTAATGAAAAACTGTTTTTT. Protein: CASSSGTGTSTNEKLFF.

In this sample, this clone turned up a few times. J is TRBJ2-7 and V is TRBV19; 9 positions agree with TRBD2. Germline CDR1 LNHDA, CDR2 SQIVND (reference sequence). The CDR3 contains 15 residues. J was trimmed by 7 bases and V by 5 bases; bases with no gene match: 12. CDR3: CASSLTSGRTVEQYF. The DNA of the CDR3 is TGTGCCAGTAGTCTGACTAGCGGCCGCACGGTGGAGCAGTACTTC.

J is TRBJ2-2 and V is TRBV5-4; a possible D gene is TRBD1 (6 bases). The germline V gene has CDR1 SGHNT and CDR2 YYREEE (reference sequence). The CDR3 loop spans 14 amino acids. V gave up 4 bases and J gave up 4 bases, with 11 bases separating them. The CDR3 region has the DNA TGTGCCAGCAGCCGCAGAGGGGGCACCGGGGAGCTGTTTTTT. Protein: CASSRRGGTGELFF.

The chain couples TRBV9 to TRBJ1-1; D unresolved. The germline gives CDR1 SGDLS, CDR2 YYNGEE. The ends were cut back, 2 bases at V and 2 bases at J, with 7 bases in the middle. This CDR3 is 13 amino acids long. The CDR3 nucleotides read TGTGCCAGCAGCGTGTCAGGAAACACTGAAGCTTTCTTT. It translates to CASSVSGNTEAFF.

This chain joins TRBV10-3 and TRBJ2-1; perhaps TRBD1 as D (6 bases). Trimming shortened V by 0 bases and J by 4 bases, and 13 bases separated the two germline ends. CDR3 length: 16 residues. The germline V gene encodes CDR1 ENHRY and CDR2 SYGVKD. CDR3 nucleotides: TGTGCCATCAGTGAGTCGGGGAACAGGGTTTACAATGAGCAGTTCTTC. The encoded protein is CAISESGNRVYNEQFF.

The V call is TRBV5-4, the J call TRBJ1-6; 7 positions agree with TRBD1. The CDR3 is made up of 15 amino acids. Germline values: CDR1 SGHNT, CDR2 YYREEE (reference sequence). V was pared by 0 bases and J by 3 bases, with 0 bases of the junction left unmatched. In DNA form, the CDR3 reads TGTGCCAGCAGCTTGGGGACAGGCTATAATTCACCCCTCCACTTT. This translates into CASSLGTGYNSPLHF.

The CDR3 loop is CASSVAGGPTDTQYF. The CDR3 DNA follows: TGTGCCAGCAGCGTAGCGGGGGGGCCGACAGATACGCAGTATTTT. This sequence joins TRBV9 and TRBJ2-3, with 8 bases identical to TRBD2. The CDR3 is 15 amino acids. CDR1 and CDR2 from the germline V gene are SGDLS and YYNGEE. J gave up 3 bases and V 0 bases, and 3 bases lay outside the gene matches. The whole variable domain, remainder taken from reference TRBV9 and TRBJ2-3, is DSGVTQTPKHLITATGQRVTLRCSPRSGDLSVYWYQQSLDQGLQFLIQYYNGEERAKGNILERFSAQQFPDLHSELNLSSLELGDSALYFCASSVAGGPTDTQYFGPGTRLTVL.

V usage is TRBV28 and J usage is TRBJ1-5; 7 bases agree with TRBD1. J was trimmed by 2 bases and V by 5 bases; bases with no gene match: 9. There are 16 residues in the CDR3. The V gene's germline CDR1 is MDHEN and CDR2 SYDVKM. As DNA, the CDR3 is TGTGCCAGCAGTCCACCAGACAGGGTCGGCAATCAGCCCCAGCATTTT. This codes for CASSPPDRVGNQPQHF.

In regard to this clone: The germline gene is not matched at one end of the junction; a read error may be the cause. The J gene is TRBJ1-4, the V gene TRBV7-9, with 8 positions matching TRBD1. The CDR3 runs to 12 residues. CDR1 is SEHNR, CDR2 FQNEAQ, per germline (reference sequence). The CDR3 is CSSSPGTGGLFF. CDR3 DNA sequence: TGTTCCAGCAGCCCTGGGACAGGAGGTCTGTTTTTT.

The V call is TRBV27, the J call TRBJ2-2, with 7 bases fitting TRBD1. The ends lost 5 bases at V and 7 bases at J; junction bases unmatched: 4. This CDR3 is built from 13 residues. CDR1 and CDR2 (germline): MNHEY, SMNVEV (reference sequence). The CDR3 bases are TGTGCCAGCAGTCGGTGGACAGGCGGGGAGCTGTTTTTT. This sequence encodes CASSRWTGGELFF.

The gene calls are TRBV28 and TRBJ1-4, with D perhaps TRBD1 (5 bases). The CDR3 runs to 14 residues. The germline gives CDR1 MDHEN, CDR2 SYDVKM. V lost 4 bases, J lost 4 bases, and 10 bases lay in between. CDR3 DNA: TGTGCCAGCAGTTGGGGCAGTTTTAATGAAAAACTGTTTTTT. As protein: CASSWGSFNEKLFF.

This clone was counted only a few times. The CDR3 nucleotides read TGTGCCAGCAGGGAAGGGCAGGGAATTACCTTC. Its protein product is CASREGQGITF. V usage is TRBV28 and J usage is TRBJ1-2, with a possible D match to TRBD1 (5 bases). This CDR3 is built from 11 residues. Germline-derived CDR1 and CDR2 are MDHEN and SYDVKM. V lost 6 bases and J lost 14, with 16 bases in between.

The chain is built from TRBV7-9 and TRBJ2-1; TRBD2 aligns across 8 bases. The germline gives CDR1 SEHNR, CDR2 FQNEAQ (reference sequence). Trimming removed 5 bases from V and 7 bases from J; junction bases left unmatched: 10. The CDR3 covers 15 residues. The CDR3 loop is CASSPYGLAVNEQFF. The DNA of the CDR3 is TGTGCCAGCAGCCCCTATGGACTAGCAGTAAATGAGCAGTTCTTC.

The table lists this clone with a few counts. The CDR3 sequence: CAWSHRGGSGLGSYNEQFF. CDR3 sequence (DNA): TGTGCCTGGAGCCATAGGGGGGGTAGCGGGCTAGGCTCCTACAATGAGCAGTTCTTC. This chain joins TRBV30 and TRBJ2-1, with a tentative D call TRBD2 (7 bases). This CDR3 is built from 19 residues. Germline loops: CDR1 GTSNPN, CDR2 SVGIG (reference sequence). V was clipped by 3 bases and J by 0 bases, with 24 bases between them.